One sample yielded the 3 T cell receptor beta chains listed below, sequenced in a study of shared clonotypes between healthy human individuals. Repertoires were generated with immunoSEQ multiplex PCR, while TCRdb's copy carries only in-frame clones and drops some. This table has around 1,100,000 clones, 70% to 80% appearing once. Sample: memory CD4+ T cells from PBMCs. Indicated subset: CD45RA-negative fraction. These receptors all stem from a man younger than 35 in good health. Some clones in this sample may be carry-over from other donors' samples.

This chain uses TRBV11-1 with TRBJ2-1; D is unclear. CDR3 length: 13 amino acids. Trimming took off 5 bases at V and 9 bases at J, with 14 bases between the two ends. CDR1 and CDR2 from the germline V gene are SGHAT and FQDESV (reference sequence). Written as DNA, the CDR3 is TGTGCCAGCAGCCCTAGACCTGCCCCTGAGCAGTTCTTC. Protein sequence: CASSPRPAPEQFF.

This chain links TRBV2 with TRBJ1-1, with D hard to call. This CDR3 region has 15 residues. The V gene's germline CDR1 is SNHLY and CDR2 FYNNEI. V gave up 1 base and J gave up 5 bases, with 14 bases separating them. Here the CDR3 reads CASSEETVRFTEAFF. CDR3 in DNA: TGTGCCAGCAGTGAAGAAACGGTTCGTTTTACTGAAGCTTTCTTT. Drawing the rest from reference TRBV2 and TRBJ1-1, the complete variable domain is EPEVTQTPSHQVTQMGQEVILRCVPISNHLYFYWYRQILGQKVEFLVSFYNNEISEKSEIFDDQFSVERPDGSNFTLKIRSTKLEDSAMYFCASSEETVRFTEAFFGQGTRLTVV.

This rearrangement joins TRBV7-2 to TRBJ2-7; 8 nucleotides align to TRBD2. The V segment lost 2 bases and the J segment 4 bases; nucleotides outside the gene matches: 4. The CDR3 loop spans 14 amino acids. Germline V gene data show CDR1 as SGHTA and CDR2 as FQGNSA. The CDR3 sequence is CASSLMASGYEQYF. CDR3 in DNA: TGTGCCAGCAGCTTAATGGCTAGCGGGTACGAGCAGTACTTC.